This T cell receptor (beta chain) emerged from a study of T cell responses to AZD1222 COVID-19 vaccine. Study-wide findings and caveats: Unmutated variant regions reportedly attract nearly half of all spike-specific TCRs. Breadth and depth of Spike-specific TCRs rose after two AZD1222 doses. Donors were largely white British and mainly female; clonal diversity was possibly underestimated.

To note about this clone: No antigen is known for it.

CDR1 is LNHDA and CDR2 is SQIVND in the germline V gene (reference sequence). V lost 0 bases, J lost 0 bases, and 9 bases lay in between. This CDR3 has 16 residues. Pooling of second doses given at about 4 or about 12 weeks was done. This table comes from immunoSEQ multiplex PCR, and its TCRdb copy is limited to in-frame clones, with some not included. The sample records tens of thousands of clones, 90% being singletons. This clonotype originated in an adult who received the AZD1222 COVID-19 vaccine. Here the sequenced sample was peripheral blood, taken 28 days after the second AZD1222 dose. This chain links TRBV19 with TRBJ1-5; tentatively, D is TRBD1 (5 bases). DNA of the CDR3: TGTGCCAGTAGTATAGATCCGGGGCATAGCAATCAGCCCCAGCATTTT. Its protein is CASSIDPGHSNQPQHF.